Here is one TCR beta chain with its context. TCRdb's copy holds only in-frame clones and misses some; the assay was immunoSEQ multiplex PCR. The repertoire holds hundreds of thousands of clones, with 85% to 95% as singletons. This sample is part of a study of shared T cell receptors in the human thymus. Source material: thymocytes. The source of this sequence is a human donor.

The DNA of the CDR3 is TGCGCCAGCAGCCAAGGAGGCCTCGGGTTAGCCAAAAACATTCAGTACTTC. This codes for CASSQGGLGLAKNIQYF. The rearrangement links TRBV4-3 to TRBJ2-4; D remains ambiguous. Trimming left V 1 base short and J 0 bases short, with 13 bases between. This CDR3 region has 17 residues. Germline CDR1 is LGHNA and CDR2 is YSLEER.